This T cell receptor beta chain stems from a study of control samples from healthy donors and cancer patients. This CDR3 is built from 12 residues. Per germline, CDR1 GTSNPN and CDR2 SVGIG (reference sequence). V lost 0 bases to trimming and J lost 10 bases, with 10 bases between them. Using immunoSEQ multiplex PCR, the repertoire was profiled, and TCRdb retains in-frame clones only, with some absent. The sample carries over 55,000 clones, 75% to 95% recorded once. This chain links TRBV30 with TRBJ1-5; unclear D gene. This clonotype was sampled from a young man with colorectal cancer. Sequencing was performed on PBMCs. CDR3 amino acids: CAWSVEVGPQHF. The CDR3 nucleotides are TGTGCCTGGAGTGTAGAAGTGGGCCCCCAGCATTTT.